This T cell receptor beta chain emerged from a study of tumor and adjacent non-tumor tissue in lung cancer. TCRbeta libraries were built with three rounds of nested PCR, modified from ARM-PCR. MiXCR was run by TCRdb on the multiplex PCR reads, yielding one entry per CDR3 protein. The sample records over 100,000 distinct CDR3 sequences, approximately 82% being singletons. Remarks on this clonotype: One junction end disagrees with the germline gene, perhaps due to a read error.

RNA was extracted from bulk tissue without any cell sorting. This CDR3 is 15 amino acids long. Per the germline V gene, CDR1 is MGHRA and CDR2 is YSYEKL. The rearrangement uses TRBV4-1 and TRBJ2-5; D possibly corresponds to TRBD1 (5 bases). Matching the DNA end better, TRBJ2-1 makes the J call doubtful. The clonotype was recovered from a woman in her sixties or seventies with non-small cell lung cancer. The sequencing sample was made of lung tumor tissue. The CDR3 protein is CACSQDVGPQETQFF. CDR3 coding DNA: TGTGCTTGCAGCCAAGATGTGGGGCCCCAAGAGACCCAGTTCTTC.